Following are 25 T cell receptor beta chains from one sample sequenced in a study of post-analysis software for immune sequencing data. Unique molecular identifiers were built into the TCR beta cDNA libraries. TCRdb redid the calling of the PCR reads with MiXCR, one entry per CDR3 protein. The sample shows about 680,000 distinct CDR3 sequences, approximately 60% of them seen only once. What these receptors recognize is not known. General study points: TRBV5-6, TRBV5-1 and TRBV20-1 were among a handful of TRBV segments more frequent in patients than controls.

The sequencing input was blood. The receptors stem from a girl aged 2 to 10 with multiple sclerosis.

The rearrangement uses TRBV4-1 and TRBJ2-7; 9 bases map to TRBD1. Germline-derived CDR1 and CDR2 are MGHRA and YSYEKL. The CDR3 contains 18 residues. V dropped 5 bases and J dropped 4; count of bases not matched to a gene: 18. CDR3 bases: TGCGCCAGCAGCGAGCCGGGACAGGGCCCACGCGGGGGATACGAGCAGTACTTC. Protein product: CASSEPGQGPRGGYEQYF.

The chain is built from TRBV20-1 and TRBJ2-7; a possible D gene is TRBD1 (5 bases). Per the germline V gene, CDR1 is DFQATT and CDR2 is SNEGSKA (reference sequence). The CDR3 contains 14 residues. Trimming removed 1 base from V and 0 bases from J, with 10 bases in between. The CDR3 region has the DNA TGCAGTGCTAGAGCGGCAGGGTTCTCCTACGAGCAGTACTTC. It encodes CSARAAGFSYEQYF.

CDR3 in amino acids: CATSDLYADTQYF. The CDR3 nucleotides read TGTGCCACCAGTGATTTATACGCAGATACGCAGTATTTT. The rearrangement joins TRBV24-1 to TRBJ2-3, with D uncertain. The V and J ends lost 1 base and 4 bases respectively, with 5 bases between them. The germline gives CDR1 KGHDR, CDR2 SFDVKD. This CDR3 has 13 residues.

The V call is TRBV25-1, the J call TRBJ2-5, with 9 bases matching TRBD1. This CDR3 comprises 15 residues. Germline lookup yields CDR1 MGHDK and CDR2 SYGVNS. Trimming at V came to 4 bases and at J to 5 bases, leaving 8 bases not matched to a gene. The CDR3: CASSGGDRVVETQYF. The CDR3 DNA is TGTGCCAGCAGTGGGGGGGACAGGGTTGTTGAGACCCAGTACTTC.

The gene calls are TRBV3-1 and TRBJ1-2; D is uncertain. Germline V gives CDR1 LGHDT, CDR2 YNNKEL (reference sequence). The CDR3 is 14 amino acids. V was trimmed by 1 base and J by 0 bases, leaving 6 bases between them. CDR3 sequence (DNA): TGTGCCAGCAGCCAAGGGGAGACTAACTATGGCTACACCTTC. This encodes CASSQGETNYGYTF.

The V and J genes are TRBV7-9 and TRBJ1-4; TRBD1 might be the D (5 bases). The CDR3 contains 14 residues. V lost 5 bases and J 5 bases, leaving 12 bases between the germline ends. Germline CDR1 and CDR2: SEHNR and FQNEAQ (reference sequence). CDR3 amino acids: CASSPGQQNEKLFF. CDR3 nucleotide sequence: TGTGCCAGCAGCCCCGGACAACAGAATGAAAAACTGTTTTTT. Full variable domain (rest looked up from reference TRBV7-9 and TRBJ1-4): DTGVSQNPRHKITKRGQNVTFRCDPISEHNRLYWYRQTLGQGPEFLTYFQNEAQLEKSRLLSDRFSAERPKGSFSTLEIQRTEQGDSAMYLCASSPGQQNEKLFFGSGTQLSVL.

The V call is TRBV20-1, the J call TRBJ2-5; 16 bases map to TRBD2. The J call may be wrong; the DNA end is better matched by TRBJ2-7. The CDR3 consists of 15 residues. Germline lookup yields CDR1 DFQATT and CDR2 SNEGSKA (reference sequence). This CDR3 reads CSASRGTSGRGEQYF. In DNA form, the CDR3 reads TGCAGTGCTAGTAGGGGGACTAGCGGGAGGGGCGAGCAGTACTTC.

The rearrangement links TRBV10-3 to TRBJ2-7, with 9 bases that match TRBD1. Germline CDR1 ENHRY, CDR2 SYGVKD. The junction had 13 bases not matched to a gene; V was cut back by 10 bases and J by 0 bases. The CDR3 sequence is 16 residues long. The CDR3 nucleotides are TGTGCCAATGCCCCGGGACAGGGTCCAGGCTCCTACGAGCAGTACTTC. Its protein is CANAPGQGPGSYEQYF.

This rearrangement joins TRBV6-5 to TRBJ2-2; D uncertain. V was cut by 8 bases and J by 3 bases, with 4 bases left in between. CDR3 size: 11 residues. Germline V lookup: CDR1 MNHEY, CDR2 SVGAGI. The DNA for the CDR3 is TGTGCCAGCGGGCACACCGGGGAGCTGTTTTTT. This sequence encodes CASGHTGELFF.

The CDR3 nucleotides are TGTGCCAACGCGGGTCATCCCTCCTACGAGCAGTACTTC. Its protein is CANAGHPSYEQYF. The chain employs TRBV10-3 and TRBJ2-7; TRBD2 is a possible D gene (5 bases). V shed 10 bases and J shed 0 bases, with 13 bases lying between them. The V gene's germline CDR1 is ENHRY and CDR2 SYGVKD. This CDR3 has 13 residues.

The J gene is TRBJ1-2, the V gene TRBV4-3; 8 bases agree with TRBD1. The germline CDR1 and CDR2 sequences are LGHNA and YSLEER. V trimming: 4 bases; J trimming: 5 bases; junction bases outside the gene matches: 12. This CDR3 contains 16 residues. The CDR3 here is CASSLGRTGSAYGYTF. CDR3 in DNA: TGCGCCAGCAGCCTCGGGCGGACAGGGAGTGCTTATGGCTACACCTTC.

The rearrangement uses TRBV4-2 and TRBJ2-7; D is perhaps TRBD1 or TRBD2 (6 bases each). Trimming took 5 bases from V and 6 from J, leaving 14 bases between them. Germline loops: CDR1 LGHNA, CDR2 YNFKEQ. This CDR3 has 13 residues. In nucleotides, the CDR3 is TGTGCCAGCAGCGAAAAACAGGGAGGCGAGCAGTACTTC. Amino acid sequence: CASSEKQGGEQYF.

This clonotype was seen more than once but under ten times. This chain links TRBV10-2 with TRBJ1-2; 9 nucleotides line up with TRBD1. With 3 bases clipped from V and 13 bases from J, the junction kept 9 bases outside the gene matches. Looked up from germline, CDR1 is WSHSY and CDR2 is SAAADI. This CDR3 spans 13 amino acids. The CDR3 DNA reads as TGCGCCAGCAGTGATGTGGGAACAGGGGGCGGCACCTTC. Translated, it gives CASSDVGTGGGTF.

This sequence joins TRBV6-5 and TRBJ2-5; 10 bases are shared with TRBD2. The trim removed 0 bases at V and 7 bases at J, leaving 5 bases unmatched. This CDR3 is built from 15 residues. Germline V gives CDR1 MNHEY, CDR2 SVGAGI. CDR3 bases: TGTGCCAGCAGTTACTCTAGCGGGGGGCTGGGGACCCAGTACTTC. Its translation is CASSYSSGGLGTQYF.

This clonotype was detected only a few times. V gene TRBV29-1 combines with J gene TRBJ2-1, with TRBD2 matching over 13 bases. Germline trimming cut 4 bases from V and 7 bases from J; bases unmatched to any gene: 4. The germline CDR1 and CDR2 sequences are SQVTM and ANQGSEA. The length of the CDR3 is 14 residues. DNA for the CDR3: TGCAGCGTTGGGACTAGCGGGAGTTATAATGAGCAGTTCTTC. This sequence encodes CSVGTSGSYNEQFF.

This chain uses TRBV3-1 with TRBJ2-7, with D possibly TRBD1 on 6 matching bases. The germline V gene has CDR1 LGHDT and CDR2 YNNKEL (reference sequence). This CDR3 has 12 residues. The germline V and J ends were trimmed by 4 bases and 7 bases, with 11 bases remaining between them. The CDR3 coding sequence is TGTGCCAGCAGCCCCGGACAGTTGGAGCAGTACTTC. Translating it yields CASSPGQLEQYF.

The V gene is TRBV7-9, the J gene TRBJ2-1; D is undetermined. This CDR3 is built from 10 residues. Germline-derived CDR1 and CDR2 are SEHNR and FQNEAQ (reference sequence). Deletions cut 8 bases from V and 5 bases from J, with 4 bases between. CDR3 amino acids: CASADNEQFF. The DNA of the CDR3 is TGTGCCAGCGCTGACAATGAGCAGTTCTTC.

The J gene is TRBJ1-2, the V gene TRBV27, with D possibly TRBD1 on 6 matching bases. Germline assignment: CDR1 MNHEY and CDR2 SMNVEV (reference sequence). V was pared by 6 bases and J by 8 bases, with 19 bases between. The CDR3 spans 14 residues. CDR3 coding DNA: TGTGCCAGCAGCGCCGGGACACCACATCCAGGCTACACCTTC. It is translated as CASSAGTPHPGYTF.

In this sample, this clonotype turned up a few times. V usage is TRBV6-5 and J usage is TRBJ2-1, with D possibly matching TRBD2 (5 bases). This CDR3 comprises 14 residues. From germline, CDR1 is MNHEY and CDR2 SVGAGI. V was clipped by 2 bases and J by 8 bases, with 13 bases between them. CDR3 residues: CASSYRLADDEQFF. The CDR3 DNA reads as TGTGCCAGCAGTTACCGGCTAGCCGACGATGAGCAGTTCTTC.

This clonotype came up a few times. V gene TRBV6-1 combines with J gene TRBJ1-2, with D unresolved. The CDR3 runs to 15 residues. V lost 5 bases, J lost 8 bases, and 21 bases lay in between. Germline CDR1 is MNHNS and CDR2 is SASEGT. CDR3 residues: CASSKERVSGSGYTF. The DNA of the CDR3 is TGTGCCAGCAGTAAAGAAAGAGTCTCCGGGTCCGGCTACACCTTC.

The chain employs TRBV20-1 and TRBJ2-1; D gene uncertain. Germline-derived CDR1 and CDR2 are DFQATT and SNEGSKA (reference sequence). The CDR3 has 17 amino acids. Trimming removed 3 bases from V and 4 bases from J, with 22 bases in between. CDR3 loop: CSAREPSGLPGYNEQFF. The CDR3 nucleotides are TGCAGTGCTAGGGAACCATCGGGCCTTCCCGGGTACAATGAGCAGTTCTTC.

This clonotype was detected a few times. The CDR3 DNA follows: TGTGCCAGCAGCTTAACGGGGGGTTACACAGATACGCAGTATTTT. Protein sequence: CASSLTGGYTDTQYF. The chain joins TRBV7-3 to TRBJ2-3, with a weak D call TRBD2 (6 bases). The CDR3 runs to 15 residues. V lost 0 bases to trimming and J lost 2 bases, with 9 bases between them. The germline gives CDR1 SGHTA, CDR2 FQGTGA. The entire variable domain, with the rest obtained from reference TRBV7-3 and TRBJ2-3, is as follows: GAGVSQTPSNKVTEKGKYVELRCDPISGHTALYWYRQSLGQGPEFLIYFQGTGAADDSGLPNDRFFAVRPEGSVSTLKIQRTERGDSAVYLCASSLTGGYTDTQYFGPGTRLTVL.

V gene TRBV7-9 combines with J gene TRBJ1-1; 11 bases are a match to TRBD1. The CDR3 runs 16 residues. The V segment lost 5 bases and the J segment 7 bases; nucleotides outside the gene matches: 12. Germline V gives CDR1 SEHNR, CDR2 FQNEAQ (reference sequence). For the CDR3, the DNA is TGTGCCAGCAGCCATCCCCCGGACAGGGGGCGGCGTGAAGCTTTCTTT. It codes for CASSHPPDRGRREAFF.

The chain combines TRBV15 with TRBJ1-2, with D perhaps matching TRBD1 (5 bases). CDR3 length: 14 residues. CDR1 LNHNV and CDR2 YYDKDF come from the germline V gene (reference sequence). Trimming shortened V by 0 bases and J by 4 bases, and 9 bases separated the two germline ends. The CDR3 DNA reads as TGTGCCACCAGCAGAGATCAGGGTTCCTATGGCTACACCTTC. This translates into CATSRDQGSYGYTF.

This clonotype came up a few times. CDR3 DNA sequence: TGTGCCAGCAGTTACTCGCGGAGGAACAATGAGCAGTTCTTC. Translated, it gives CASSYSRRNNEQFF. J is TRBJ2-1 and V is TRBV6-5; D is possibly TRBD2 (5 bases). CDR1 MNHEY and CDR2 SVGAGI come from the germline V gene. The CDR3 consists of 14 residues. Trimming pared 0 bases from V and 5 bases from J, leaving 8 bases between.